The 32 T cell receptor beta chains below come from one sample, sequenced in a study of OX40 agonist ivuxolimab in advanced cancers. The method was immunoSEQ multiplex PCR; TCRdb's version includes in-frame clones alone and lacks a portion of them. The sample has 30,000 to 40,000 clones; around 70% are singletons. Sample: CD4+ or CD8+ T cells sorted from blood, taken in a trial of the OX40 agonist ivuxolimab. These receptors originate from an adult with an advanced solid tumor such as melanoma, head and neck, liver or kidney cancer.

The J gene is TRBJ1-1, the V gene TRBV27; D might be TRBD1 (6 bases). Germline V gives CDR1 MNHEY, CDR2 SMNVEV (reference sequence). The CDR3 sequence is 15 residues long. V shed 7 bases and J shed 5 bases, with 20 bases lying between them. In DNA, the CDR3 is TGTGCCAGCATCCCCCACACGGGGGCGCGTACTGAAGCTTTCTTT. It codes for CASIPHTGARTEAFF.

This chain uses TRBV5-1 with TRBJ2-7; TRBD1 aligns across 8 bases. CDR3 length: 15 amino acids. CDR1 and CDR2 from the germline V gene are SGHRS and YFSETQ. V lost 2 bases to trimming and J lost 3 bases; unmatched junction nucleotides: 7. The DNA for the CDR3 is TGCGCCAGCAGCTTACGGACAGGGAAGGGCTACGAGCAGTACTTC. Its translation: CASSLRTGKGYEQYF.

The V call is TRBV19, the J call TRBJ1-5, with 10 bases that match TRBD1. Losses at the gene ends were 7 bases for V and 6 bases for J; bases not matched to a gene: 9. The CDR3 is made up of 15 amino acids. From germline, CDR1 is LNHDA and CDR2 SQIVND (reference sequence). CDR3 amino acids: CASTRGQGEGQPQHF. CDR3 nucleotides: TGTGCCAGTACCCGAGGACAGGGGGAGGGTCAGCCCCAGCATTTT.

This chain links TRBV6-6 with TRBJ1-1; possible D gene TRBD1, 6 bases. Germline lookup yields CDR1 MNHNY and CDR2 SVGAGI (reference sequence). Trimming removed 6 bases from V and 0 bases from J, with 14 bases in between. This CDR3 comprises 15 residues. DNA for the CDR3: TGTGCCAGCAGGGGCAGACAGGCGTTGAACACTGAAGCTTTCTTT. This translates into CASRGRQALNTEAFF.

CDR3 residues: CASSPDRENTEAFF. The CDR3 nucleotides read TGTGCCAGCTCTCCCGACAGGGAGAACACTGAAGCTTTCTTT. V gene TRBV18 combines with J gene TRBJ1-1; 7 nucleotides align to TRBD1. CDR1 and CDR2 (germline): KGHSH, LQKENI. This CDR3 contains 14 residues. V shed 6 bases, J shed 1 base, and the junction held 5 bases outside the gene matches.

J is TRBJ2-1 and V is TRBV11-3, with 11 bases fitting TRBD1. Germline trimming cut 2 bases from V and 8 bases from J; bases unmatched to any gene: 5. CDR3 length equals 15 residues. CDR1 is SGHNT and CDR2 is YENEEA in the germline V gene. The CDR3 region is CASSLRDRGIDEQFF. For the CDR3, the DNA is TGTGCCAGCAGCTTAAGGGACAGGGGGATCGATGAGCAGTTCTTC.

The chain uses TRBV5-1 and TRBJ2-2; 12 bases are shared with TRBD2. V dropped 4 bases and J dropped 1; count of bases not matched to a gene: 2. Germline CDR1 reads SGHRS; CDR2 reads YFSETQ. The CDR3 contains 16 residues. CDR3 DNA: TGCGCCAGCAGCCTGACTAGCGGGGGGAACACCGGGGAGCTGTTTTTT. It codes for CASSLTSGGNTGELFF. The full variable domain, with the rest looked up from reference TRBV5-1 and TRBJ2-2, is KAGVTQTPRYLIKTRGQQVTLSCSPISGHRSVSWYQQTPGQGLQFLFEYFSETQRNKGNFPGRFSGRQFSNSRSEMNVSTLELGDSALYLCASSLTSGGNTGELFFGEGSRLTVL.

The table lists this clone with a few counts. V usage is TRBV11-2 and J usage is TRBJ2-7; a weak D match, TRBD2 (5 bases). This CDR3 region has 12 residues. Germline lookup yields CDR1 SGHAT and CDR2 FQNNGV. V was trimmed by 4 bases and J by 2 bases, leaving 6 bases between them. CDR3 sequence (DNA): TGTGCCAGCAGCTCCGGGGCCTACGAGCAGTACTTC. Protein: CASSSGAYEQYF.

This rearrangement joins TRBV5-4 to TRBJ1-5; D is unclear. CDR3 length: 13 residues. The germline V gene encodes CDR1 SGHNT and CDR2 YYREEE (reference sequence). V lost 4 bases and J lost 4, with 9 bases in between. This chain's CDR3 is CASSDGGNQPQHF. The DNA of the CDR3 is TGTGCCAGCAGCGACGGTGGGAATCAGCCCCAGCATTTT.

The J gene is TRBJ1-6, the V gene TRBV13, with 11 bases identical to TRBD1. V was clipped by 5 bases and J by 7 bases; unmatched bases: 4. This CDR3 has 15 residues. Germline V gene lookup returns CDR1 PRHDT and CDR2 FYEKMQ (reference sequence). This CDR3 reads CASSSGQGANSPLHF. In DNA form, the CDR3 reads TGTGCCAGCAGCAGCGGACAGGGGGCGAATTCACCCCTCCACTTT.

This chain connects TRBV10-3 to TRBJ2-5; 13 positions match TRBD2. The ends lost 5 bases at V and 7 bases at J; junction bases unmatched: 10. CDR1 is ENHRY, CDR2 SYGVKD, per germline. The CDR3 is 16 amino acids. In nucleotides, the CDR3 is TGTGCCATCAGTCCCCGACTAGCGGGGGGTAAGGGGACCCAGTACTTC. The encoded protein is CAISPRLAGGKGTQYF.

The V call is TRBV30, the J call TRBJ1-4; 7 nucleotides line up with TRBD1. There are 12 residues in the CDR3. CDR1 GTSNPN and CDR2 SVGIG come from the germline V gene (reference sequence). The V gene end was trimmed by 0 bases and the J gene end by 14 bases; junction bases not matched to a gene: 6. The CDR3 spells CAWSVRQGTLFF. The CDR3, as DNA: TGTGCCTGGAGTGTCCGACAGGGAACGCTGTTTTTT.

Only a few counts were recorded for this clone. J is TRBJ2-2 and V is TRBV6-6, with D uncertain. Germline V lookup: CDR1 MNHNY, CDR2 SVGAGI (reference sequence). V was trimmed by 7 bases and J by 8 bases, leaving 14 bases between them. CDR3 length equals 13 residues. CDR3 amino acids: CASKYQRGGELFF. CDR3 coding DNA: TGTGCCAGCAAATACCAGCGAGGAGGGGAGCTGTTTTTT.

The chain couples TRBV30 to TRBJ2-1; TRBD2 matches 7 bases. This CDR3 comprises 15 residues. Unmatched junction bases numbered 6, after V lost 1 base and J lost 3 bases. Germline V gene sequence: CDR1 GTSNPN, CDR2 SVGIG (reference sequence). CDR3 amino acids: CAWSAKAGFYNEQFF. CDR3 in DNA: TGTGCCTGGAGTGCAAAAGCGGGGTTCTACAATGAGCAGTTCTTC.

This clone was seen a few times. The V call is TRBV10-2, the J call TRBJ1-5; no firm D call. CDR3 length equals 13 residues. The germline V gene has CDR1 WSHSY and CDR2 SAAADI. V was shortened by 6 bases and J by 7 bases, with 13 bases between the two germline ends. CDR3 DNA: TGCGCCAGCAGCACCACAGCATCCCAGCCCCAGCATTTT. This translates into CASSTTASQPQHF.

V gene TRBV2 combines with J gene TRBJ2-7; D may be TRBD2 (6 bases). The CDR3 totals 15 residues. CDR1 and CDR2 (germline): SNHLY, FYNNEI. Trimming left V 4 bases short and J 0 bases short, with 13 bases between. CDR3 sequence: CASSVPGLSSYEQYV. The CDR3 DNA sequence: TGTGCCAGCAGTGTTCCGGGACTTTCCTCCTACGAGCAGTACGTC.

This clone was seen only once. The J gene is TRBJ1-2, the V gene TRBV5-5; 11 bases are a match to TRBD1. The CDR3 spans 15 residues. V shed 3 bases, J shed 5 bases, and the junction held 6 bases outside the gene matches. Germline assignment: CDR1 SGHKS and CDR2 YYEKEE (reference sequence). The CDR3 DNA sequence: TGTGCCAGCAGCTATCCGGGACAGGGGGTGTATGGCTACACCTTC. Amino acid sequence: CASSYPGQGVYGYTF.

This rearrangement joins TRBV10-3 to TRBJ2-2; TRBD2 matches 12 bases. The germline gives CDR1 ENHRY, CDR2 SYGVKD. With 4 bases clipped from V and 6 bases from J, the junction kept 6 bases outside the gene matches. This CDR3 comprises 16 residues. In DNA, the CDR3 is TGTGCCATCAGTGGGGCTAGCGGGGGGGTCGCCGGGGAGCTGTTTTTT. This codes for CAISGASGGVAGELFF.

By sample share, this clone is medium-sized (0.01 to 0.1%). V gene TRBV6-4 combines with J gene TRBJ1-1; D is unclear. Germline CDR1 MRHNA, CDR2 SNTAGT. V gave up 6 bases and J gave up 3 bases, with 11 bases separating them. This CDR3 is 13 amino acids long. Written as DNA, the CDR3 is TGTGCCAGCAGAAGACTCCGGGACACTGAAGCTTTCTTT. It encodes CASRRLRDTEAFF.

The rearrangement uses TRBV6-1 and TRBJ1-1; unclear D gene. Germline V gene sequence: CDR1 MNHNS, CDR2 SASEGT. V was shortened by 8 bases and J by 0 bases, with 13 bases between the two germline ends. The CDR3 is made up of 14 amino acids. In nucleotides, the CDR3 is TGTGCCAGCTGCTCTAAGACGGTGAACACTGAAGCTTTCTTT. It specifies CASCSKTVNTEAFF.

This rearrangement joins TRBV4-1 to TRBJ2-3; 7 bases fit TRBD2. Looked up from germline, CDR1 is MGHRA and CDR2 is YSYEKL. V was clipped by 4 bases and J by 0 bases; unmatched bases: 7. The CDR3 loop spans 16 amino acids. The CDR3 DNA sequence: TGCGCCAGCAGCCGGTGGGCTAGCGGAAGCACAGATACGCAGTATTTT. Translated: CASSRWASGSTDTQYF.

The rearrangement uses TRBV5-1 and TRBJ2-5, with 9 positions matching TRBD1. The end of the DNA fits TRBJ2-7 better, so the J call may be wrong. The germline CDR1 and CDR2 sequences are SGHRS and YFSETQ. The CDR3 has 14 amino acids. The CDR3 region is CASSLGTGQYEQYF. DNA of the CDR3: TGCGCCAGCAGCCTGGGGACAGGGCAATACGAGCAGTACTTC.

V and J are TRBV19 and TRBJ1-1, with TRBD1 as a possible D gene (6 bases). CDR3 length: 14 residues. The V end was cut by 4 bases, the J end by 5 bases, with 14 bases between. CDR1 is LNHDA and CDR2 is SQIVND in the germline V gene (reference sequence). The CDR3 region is CASSKSGRGTEAFF. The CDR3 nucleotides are TGTGCCAGTAGTAAATCAGGGAGGGGGACTGAAGCTTTCTTT.

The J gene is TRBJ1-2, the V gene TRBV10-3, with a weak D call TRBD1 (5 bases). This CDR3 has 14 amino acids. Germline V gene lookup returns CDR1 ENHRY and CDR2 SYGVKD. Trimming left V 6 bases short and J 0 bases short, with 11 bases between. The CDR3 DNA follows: TGTGCCATCAGGGGGGAGCCTTCTAACTATGGCTACACCTTC. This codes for CAIRGEPSNYGYTF.

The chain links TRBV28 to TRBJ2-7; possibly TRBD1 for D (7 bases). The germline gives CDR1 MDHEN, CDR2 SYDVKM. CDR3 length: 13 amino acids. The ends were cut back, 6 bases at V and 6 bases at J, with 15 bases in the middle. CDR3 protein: CASSIVQGGEQYF. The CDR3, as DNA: TGTGCCAGCAGCATCGTCCAGGGGGGCGAGCAGTACTTC.

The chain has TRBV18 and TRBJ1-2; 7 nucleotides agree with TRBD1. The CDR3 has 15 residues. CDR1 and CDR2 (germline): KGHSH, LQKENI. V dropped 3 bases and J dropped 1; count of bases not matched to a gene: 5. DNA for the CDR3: TGTGCCAGCTCACCCACAGGGGCCGTTAACTATGGCTACACCTTC. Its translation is CASSPTGAVNYGYTF.

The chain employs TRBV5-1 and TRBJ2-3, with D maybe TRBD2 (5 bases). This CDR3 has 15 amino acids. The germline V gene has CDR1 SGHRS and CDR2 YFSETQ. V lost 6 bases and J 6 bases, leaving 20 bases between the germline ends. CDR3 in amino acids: CASTQIRGVGDTQYF. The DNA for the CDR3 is TGCGCCAGCACCCAAATCCGGGGTGTGGGTGATACGCAGTATTTT.

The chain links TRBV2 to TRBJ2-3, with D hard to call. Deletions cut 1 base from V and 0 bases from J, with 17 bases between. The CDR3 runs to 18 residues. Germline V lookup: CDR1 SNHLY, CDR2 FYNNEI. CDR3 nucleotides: TGTGCCAGCAGTGAAGTGTGGCTGGATGGGGTTAGCACAGATACGCAGTATTTT. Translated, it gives CASSEVWLDGVSTDTQYF.

The CDR3 loop reads CASSLGHSGTVNSPLHF. DNA for the CDR3: TGTGCCAGCAGTTTAGGGCACTCCGGGACAGTTAATTCACCCCTCCACTTT. This chain links TRBV28 with TRBJ1-6; 7 bases agree with TRBD1. CDR1 and CDR2 (germline): MDHEN, SYDVKM. CDR3 length: 17 amino acids. Germline trimming cut 2 bases from V and 6 bases from J; bases unmatched to any gene: 10. Drawing the rest from reference TRBV28 and TRBJ1-6, the complete variable domain is DVKVTQSSRYLVKRTGEKVFLECVQDMDHENMFWYRQDPGLGLRLIYFSYDVKMKEKGDIPEGYSVSREKKERFSLILESASTNQTSMYLCASSLGHSGTVNSPLHFGNGTRLTVT.

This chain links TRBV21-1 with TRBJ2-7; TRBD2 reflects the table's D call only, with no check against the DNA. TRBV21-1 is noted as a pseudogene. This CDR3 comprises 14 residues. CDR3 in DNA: TGTGCCAGCACCAAAGGACTGCTGATCTACGAGCAGTACGTC. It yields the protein CASTKGLLIYEQYV.

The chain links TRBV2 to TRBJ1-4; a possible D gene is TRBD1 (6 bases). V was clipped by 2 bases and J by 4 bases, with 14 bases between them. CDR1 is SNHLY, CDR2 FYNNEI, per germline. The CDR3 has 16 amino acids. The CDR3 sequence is CASSERGGDFNEKLFF. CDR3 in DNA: TGTGCCAGCAGTGAAAGGGGGGGGGACTTTAATGAAAAACTGTTTTTT.

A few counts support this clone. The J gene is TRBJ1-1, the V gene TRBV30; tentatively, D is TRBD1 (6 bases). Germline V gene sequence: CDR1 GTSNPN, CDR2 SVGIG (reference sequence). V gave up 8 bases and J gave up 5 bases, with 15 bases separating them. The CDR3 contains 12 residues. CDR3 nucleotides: TGTGCCCGGGAAGGGGGAGTTACTGAAGCTTTCTTT. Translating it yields CAREGGVTEAFF.